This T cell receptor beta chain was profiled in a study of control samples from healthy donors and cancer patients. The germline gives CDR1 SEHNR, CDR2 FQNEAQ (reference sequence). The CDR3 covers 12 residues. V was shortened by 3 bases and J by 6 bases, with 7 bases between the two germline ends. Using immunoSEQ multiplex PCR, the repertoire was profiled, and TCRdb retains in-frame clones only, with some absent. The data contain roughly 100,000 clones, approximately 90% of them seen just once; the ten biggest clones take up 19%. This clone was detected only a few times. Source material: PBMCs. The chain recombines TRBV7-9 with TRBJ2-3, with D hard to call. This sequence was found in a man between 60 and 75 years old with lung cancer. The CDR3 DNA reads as TGTGCCAGCAGCTTGGGCAAGGATACGCAGTATTTT. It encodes CASSLGKDTQYF.